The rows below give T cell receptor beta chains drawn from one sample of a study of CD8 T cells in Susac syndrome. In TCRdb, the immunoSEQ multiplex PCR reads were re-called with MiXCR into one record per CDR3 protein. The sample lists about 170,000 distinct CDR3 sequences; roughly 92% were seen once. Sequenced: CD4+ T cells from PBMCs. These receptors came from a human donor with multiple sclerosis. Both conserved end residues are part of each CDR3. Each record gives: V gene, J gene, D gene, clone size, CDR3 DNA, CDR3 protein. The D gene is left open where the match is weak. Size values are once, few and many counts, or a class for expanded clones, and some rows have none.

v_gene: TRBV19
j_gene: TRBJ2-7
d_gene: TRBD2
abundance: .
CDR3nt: TGTGCCCGCCCCAGGCTAGCGGGAGGTAAGCAGCAGTACTTC
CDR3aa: CARPRLAGGKQQYF

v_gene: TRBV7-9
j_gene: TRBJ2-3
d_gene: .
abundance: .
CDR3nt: TGTGCCAGCAGCTTATGGACAGTAAGCACAGATACGCAGTATTTT
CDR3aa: CASSLWTVSTDTQYF

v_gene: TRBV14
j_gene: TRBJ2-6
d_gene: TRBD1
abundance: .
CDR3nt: TGTGCCAGCAGCCAATTCAGACAGGGGCCTTCTGGGGCCAACGTCCTGACTTTC
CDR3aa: CASSQFRQGPSGANVLTF

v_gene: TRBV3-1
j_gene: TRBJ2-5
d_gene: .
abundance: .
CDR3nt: TGTGCCAGCAGCTTTCACAGCTTCAGACAAGAGACCCAGTACTTC
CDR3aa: CASSFHSFRQETQYF

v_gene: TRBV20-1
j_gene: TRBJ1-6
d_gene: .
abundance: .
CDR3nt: TGCAGTGCTAGAGTTTCCACTTTCCCTAATTCACCCCTCCACTTT
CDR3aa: CSARVSTFPNSPLHF

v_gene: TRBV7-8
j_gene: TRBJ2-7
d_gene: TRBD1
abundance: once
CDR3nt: TGTGCCAGCAGCCCCCACCCCGGGACAGAGTCCTACGAGCAGTACTTC
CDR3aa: CASSPHPGTESYEQYF

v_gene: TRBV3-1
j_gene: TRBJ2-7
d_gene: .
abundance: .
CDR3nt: TGTGCCAGCAGCCAAGATCTTTGGGGACTCCATCCCTACGAGCAGTACTTC
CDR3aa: CASSQDLWGLHPYEQYF

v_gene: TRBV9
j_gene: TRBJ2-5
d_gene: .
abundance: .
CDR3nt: TGTGCCAGCAGCGTGACCCCTACTTGGGGGGAGACCCAGTACTTC
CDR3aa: CASSVTPTWGETQYF

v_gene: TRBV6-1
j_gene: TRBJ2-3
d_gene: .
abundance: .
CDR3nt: TGTGCCAGCACCTCTGCTCAGGGGACGGTAGATACGCAGTATTTT
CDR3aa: CASTSAQGTVDTQYF

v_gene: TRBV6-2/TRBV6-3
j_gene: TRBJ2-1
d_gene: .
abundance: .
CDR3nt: TGTGCCAGCAGTCAGGCCGCTGCTCAGTGGGAGCAGTTCTTC
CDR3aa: CASSQAAAQWEQFF

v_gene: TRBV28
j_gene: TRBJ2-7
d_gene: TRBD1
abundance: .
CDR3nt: TGTGCCAGCAGTCCCGGGACAGCCTCCTCCTACGAGCAGTACTTC
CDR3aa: CASSPGTASSYEQYF

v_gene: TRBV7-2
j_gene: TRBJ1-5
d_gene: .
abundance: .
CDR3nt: TGTGCCAGCAGCGTGGACAGCGATCAGCCCCAGCATTTT
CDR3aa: CASSVDSDQPQHF

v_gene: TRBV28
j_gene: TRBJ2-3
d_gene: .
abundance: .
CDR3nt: TGTGCCAGCAGCCGTAGACGTAATCCGGGAGCTTACACAGATACGCAGTATTTT
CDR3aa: CASSRRRNPGAYTDTQYF

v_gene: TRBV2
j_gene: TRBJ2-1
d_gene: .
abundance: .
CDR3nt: TGTGCCAGCAGTGATTATGGTTTACGGAATGAGCAGTTCTTC
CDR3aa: CASSDYGLRNEQFF

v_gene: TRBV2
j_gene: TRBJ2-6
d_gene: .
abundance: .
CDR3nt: TGTGCCAGCAGTGGAAGGGGTGGGGCCAACGTCCTGACTTTC
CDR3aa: CASSGRGGANVLTF

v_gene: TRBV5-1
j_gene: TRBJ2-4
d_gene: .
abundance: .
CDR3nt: TGCGCCAGCAGCTTGGCCGCAGAGAAAAACATTCAGTACTTC
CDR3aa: CASSLAAEKNIQYF

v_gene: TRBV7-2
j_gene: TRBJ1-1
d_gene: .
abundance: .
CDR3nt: TGTGCCACCTCAACCGGGCTTCCTGGTAACACTGAAGCTTTCTTT
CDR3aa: CATSTGLPGNTEAFF

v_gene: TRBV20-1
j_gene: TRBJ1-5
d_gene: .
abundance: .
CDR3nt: TGCAGTGCTAGGGCAGGTTGGCCGTATAGCAATCAGCCCCAGCATTTT
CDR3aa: CSARAGWPYSNQPQHF

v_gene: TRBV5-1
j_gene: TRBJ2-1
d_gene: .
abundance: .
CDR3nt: TGCGCCAGCATCCCCAAAGGCGGGTCCTACAATGAGCAGTTCTTC
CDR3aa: CASIPKGGSYNEQFF

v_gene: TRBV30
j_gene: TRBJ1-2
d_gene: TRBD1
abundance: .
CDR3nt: TGTGCCTGGTGGACAGGGGGCGACTATGGCTACACCTTC
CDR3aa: CAWWTGGDYGYTF

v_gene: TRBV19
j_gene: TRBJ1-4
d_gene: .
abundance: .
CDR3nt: TGTGCCAGTAAAATCGGCCCCACAGGTGAAAAACTGTTTTTT
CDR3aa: CASKIGPTGEKLFF

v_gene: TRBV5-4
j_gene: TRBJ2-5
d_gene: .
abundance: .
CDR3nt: TGTGCCAGCACTATAGGGGGTCGGATTGGGGAGACCCAGTACTTC
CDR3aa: CASTIGGRIGETQYF

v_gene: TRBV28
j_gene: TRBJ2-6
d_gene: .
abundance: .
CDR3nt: TGTGCCAGCAGCCCTTATGGGCGGTCTGGGGCCAACGTCCTGACTTTC
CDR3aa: CASSPYGRSGANVLTF

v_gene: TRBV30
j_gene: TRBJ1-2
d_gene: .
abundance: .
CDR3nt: TGTGCCTGGAGCCTCGGGCCCCAAGGTGGCTACACCTTC
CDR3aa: CAWSLGPQGGYTF

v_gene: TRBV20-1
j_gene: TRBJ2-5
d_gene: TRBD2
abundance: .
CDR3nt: TGCAGCGCTCAGAGGGAGGGCCAAGAGACCCAGTACTTC
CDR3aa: CSAQREGQETQYF

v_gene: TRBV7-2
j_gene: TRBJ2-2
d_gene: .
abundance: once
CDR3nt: TGTGCCAGCAGCGGATCGGGTGGGAAAGAGAACACCGGGGAGCTGTTTTTT
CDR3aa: CASSGSGGKENTGELFF